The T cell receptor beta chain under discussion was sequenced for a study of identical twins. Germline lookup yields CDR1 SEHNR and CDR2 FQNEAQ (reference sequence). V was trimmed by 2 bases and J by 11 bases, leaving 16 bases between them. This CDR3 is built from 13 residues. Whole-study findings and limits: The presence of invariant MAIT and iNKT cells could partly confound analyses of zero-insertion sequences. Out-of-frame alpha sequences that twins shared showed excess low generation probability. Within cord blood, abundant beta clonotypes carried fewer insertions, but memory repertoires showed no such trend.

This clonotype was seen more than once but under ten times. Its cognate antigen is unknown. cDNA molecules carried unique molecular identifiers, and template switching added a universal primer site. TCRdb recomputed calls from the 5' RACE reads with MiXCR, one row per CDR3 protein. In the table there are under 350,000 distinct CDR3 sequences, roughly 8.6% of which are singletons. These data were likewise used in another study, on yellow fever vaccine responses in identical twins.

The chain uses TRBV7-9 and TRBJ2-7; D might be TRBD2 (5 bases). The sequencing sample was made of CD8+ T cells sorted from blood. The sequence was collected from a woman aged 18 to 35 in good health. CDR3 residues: CASSLYLGVLKYF. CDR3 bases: TGTGCCAGCAGCTTATATCTCGGGGTTTTAAAGTACTTC. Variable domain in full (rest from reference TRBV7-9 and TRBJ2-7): DTGVSQNPRHKITKRGQNVTFRCDPISEHNRLYWYRQTLGQGPEFLTYFQNEAQLEKSRLLSDRFSAERPKGSFSTLEIQRTEQGDSAMYLCASSLYLGVLKYFGPGTRLTVT.